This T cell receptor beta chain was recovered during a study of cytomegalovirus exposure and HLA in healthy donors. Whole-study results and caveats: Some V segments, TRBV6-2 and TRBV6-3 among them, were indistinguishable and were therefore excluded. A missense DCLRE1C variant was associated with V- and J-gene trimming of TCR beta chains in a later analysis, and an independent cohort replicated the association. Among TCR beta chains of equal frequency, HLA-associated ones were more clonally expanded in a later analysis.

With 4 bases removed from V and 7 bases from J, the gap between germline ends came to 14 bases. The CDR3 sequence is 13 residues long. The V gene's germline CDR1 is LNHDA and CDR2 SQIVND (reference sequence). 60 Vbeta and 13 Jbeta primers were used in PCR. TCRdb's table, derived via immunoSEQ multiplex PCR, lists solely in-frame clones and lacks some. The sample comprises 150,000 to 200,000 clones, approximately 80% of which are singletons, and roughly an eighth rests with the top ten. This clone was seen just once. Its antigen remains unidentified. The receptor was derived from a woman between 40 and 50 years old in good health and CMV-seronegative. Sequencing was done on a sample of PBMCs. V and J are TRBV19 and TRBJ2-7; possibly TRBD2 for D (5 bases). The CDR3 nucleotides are TGTGCCAGTAGTACCCAAAGCTCGGGGGAGCAGTACTTC. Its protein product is CASSTQSSGEQYF.